This record covers a single T cell receptor (beta chain). Its specificity is not known. Once RNA had been extracted, it was reverse transcribed into cDNA to act as the sequencing template. Method: immunoSEQ multiplex PCR; TCRdb's copy keeps in-frame clones and lacks some. The sample contains about 150,000 clones, around 47% of which appear only once. This specimen belongs to a study of CD8+ T cells in alopecia areata. Background on the study: Treated patients took oral tofacitinib at 5 to 10 mg twice daily. Dosing spanned 6 to 18 months on tofacitinib, then 6 months off drug.

CDR1 is SQVTM, CDR2 ANQGSEA, per germline. The CDR3 runs 14 residues. V lost 4 bases and J lost 4; bases outside the gene matches: 8. General study points: Clonality in lesional scalp, especially alopecia totalis/universalis, exceeded that of normal scalp. Mice showed clearer TCR sharing than patients did, a gap that was possibly HLA-related.

V is TRBV29-1 and J is TRBJ2-3, with TRBD2 identical over 7 bases. The sequenced sample consisted of CD4+ T cells sorted from blood. The receptor was derived from a human donor with alopecia areata. The DNA of the CDR3 is TGCAGCGTTGGAAGGACGGCGGGGGCAGATACGCAGTATTTT. It is translated as CSVGRTAGADTQYF.